This TCR beta chain comes out of a study of vaccination and CD4 T cells after COVID-19. Study-wide context: Convalescent individuals exhibited SARS-CoV-2 positivity on nasal swab PCR, with about 9 mild and one severe presentation. Overlapping peptides of the spike proteins of SARS-CoV-2, HCoV-NL63, HCoV-OC43 and HCoV-229E were used for cell stimulation.

The CDR3 length is 13 residues. The germline gives CDR1 MRHNA, CDR2 SNTAGT. V was shortened by 6 bases and J by 1 base, with 9 bases between the two germline ends. This clonotype is large (0.1 to 1%) by share. Its matching antigen is unknown. Treatment given: approximately 9-day PBMC culture with coronavirus spike peptide pools or control peptides (ViraFEST assay). The Oncomine TCR Beta short-read assay was applied to DNA of cultured CD4+ T cells. TCRdb processed the PCR reads anew with MiXCR; each CDR3 protein has one entry. The sample has more than 15,000 distinct CDR3 sequences; over 45% are singletons.

The sequence was collected from a human donor with COVID-19. Sample: cultured CD4+ T cells from blood. This rearrangement joins TRBV6-4 to TRBJ1-1; D is unresolved. CDR3 DNA: TGTGCCAGCAGCGCCGTAGAGAACACTGAAGCTTTCTTT. Translation gives CASSAVENTEAFF.